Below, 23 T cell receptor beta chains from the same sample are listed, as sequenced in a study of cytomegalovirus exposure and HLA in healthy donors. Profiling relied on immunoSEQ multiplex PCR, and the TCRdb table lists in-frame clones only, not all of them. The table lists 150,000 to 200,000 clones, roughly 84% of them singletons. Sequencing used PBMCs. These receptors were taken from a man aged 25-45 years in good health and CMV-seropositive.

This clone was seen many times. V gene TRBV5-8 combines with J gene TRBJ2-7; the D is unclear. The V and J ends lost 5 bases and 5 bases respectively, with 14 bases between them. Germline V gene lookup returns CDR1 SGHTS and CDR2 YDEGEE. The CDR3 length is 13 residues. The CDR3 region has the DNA TGTGCCAGCAGGCGCCCCAATCCCCACGAGCAGTACTTC. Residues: CASRRPNPHEQYF.

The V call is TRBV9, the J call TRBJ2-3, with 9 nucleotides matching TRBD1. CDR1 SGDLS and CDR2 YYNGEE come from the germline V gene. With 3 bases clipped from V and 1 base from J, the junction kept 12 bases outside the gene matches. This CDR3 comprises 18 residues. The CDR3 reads CASSANRDRVDGTDTQYF. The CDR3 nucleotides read TGTGCCAGCAGCGCCAACCGGGACAGGGTTGATGGCACAGATACGCAGTATTTT.

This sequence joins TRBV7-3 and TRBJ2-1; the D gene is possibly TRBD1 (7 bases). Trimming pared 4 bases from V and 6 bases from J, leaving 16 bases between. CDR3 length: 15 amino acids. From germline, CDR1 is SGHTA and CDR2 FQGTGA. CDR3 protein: CASSSGQSGGNEQFF. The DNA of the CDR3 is TGTGCCAGCAGCTCGGGACAGTCCGGGGGCAATGAGCAGTTCTTC.

The CDR3 DNA sequence: TGTGCCAGCAGTTTACGGGCAGGGTCTTATGGCTACACCTTC. Protein sequence: CASSLRAGSYGYTF. This chain connects TRBV27 to TRBJ1-2, with D possibly TRBD1 on 5 matching bases. CDR1 and CDR2 (germline): MNHEY, SMNVEV (reference sequence). The germline V and J ends were trimmed by 2 bases and 5 bases, with 12 bases remaining between them. This CDR3 is built from 14 residues.

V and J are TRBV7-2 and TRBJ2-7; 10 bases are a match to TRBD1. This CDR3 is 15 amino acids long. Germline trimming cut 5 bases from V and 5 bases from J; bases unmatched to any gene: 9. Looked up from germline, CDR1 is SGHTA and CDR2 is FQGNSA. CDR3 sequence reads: CASSPRGTGDNEQYF. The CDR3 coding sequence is TGTGCCAGCAGCCCCCGCGGGACAGGGGATAACGAGCAGTACTTC.

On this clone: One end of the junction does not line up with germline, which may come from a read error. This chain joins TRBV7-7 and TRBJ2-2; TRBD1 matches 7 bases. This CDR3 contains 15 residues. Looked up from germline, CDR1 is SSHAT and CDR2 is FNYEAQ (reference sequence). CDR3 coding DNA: TGTGCTAGCAGCTTAAACAGGGGATTAACCGGGGAGCTGTTTTTT. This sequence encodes CASSLNRGLTGELFF.

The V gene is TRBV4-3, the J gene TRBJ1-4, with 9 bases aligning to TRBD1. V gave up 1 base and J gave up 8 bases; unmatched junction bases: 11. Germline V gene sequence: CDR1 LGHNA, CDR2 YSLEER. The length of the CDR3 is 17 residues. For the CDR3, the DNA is TGCGCCAGCAGCCAAGGAGACAGGGGGGCGGTTAACGAAAAACTGTTTTTT. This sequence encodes CASSQGDRGAVNEKLFF.

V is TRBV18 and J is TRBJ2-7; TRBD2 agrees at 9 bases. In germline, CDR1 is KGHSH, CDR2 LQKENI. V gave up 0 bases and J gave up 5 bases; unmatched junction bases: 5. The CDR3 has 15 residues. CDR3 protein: CASSPPASGENEQYF. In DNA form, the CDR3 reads TGTGCCAGCTCACCACCGGCTAGCGGGGAAAACGAGCAGTACTTC. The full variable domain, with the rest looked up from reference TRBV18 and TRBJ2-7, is NAGVMQNPRHLVRRRGQEARLRCSPMKGHSHVYWYRQLPEEGLKFMVYLQKENIIDESGMPKERFSAEFPKEGPSILRIQQVVRGDSAAYFCASSPPASGENEQYFGPGTRLTVT.

The CDR3 is CASPPSGTPKSAYEQYF. CDR3 coding DNA: TGTGCCAGCCCCCCCTCCGGGACACCCAAGAGCGCCTACGAGCAGTACTTC. The chain links TRBV28 to TRBJ2-7; TRBD1 might be the D (6 bases). The length of the CDR3 is 17 residues. Germline lookup yields CDR1 MDHEN and CDR2 SYDVKM. The V end was cut by 8 bases, the J end by 2 bases, with 25 bases between.

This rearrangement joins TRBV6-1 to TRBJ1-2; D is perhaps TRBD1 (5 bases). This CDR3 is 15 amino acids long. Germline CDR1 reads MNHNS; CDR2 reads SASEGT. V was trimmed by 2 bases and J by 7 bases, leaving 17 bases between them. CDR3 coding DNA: TGTGCCAGCAGTGAAACGGAGGGACGGCTCCCTGGCTACACCTTC. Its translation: CASSETEGRLPGYTF.

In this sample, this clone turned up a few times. The CDR3 region has the DNA TGTGCCAGTAGTCAACAGGGTCTCGCTGAAGCTTTCTTT. Protein product: CASSQQGLAEAFF. The chain combines TRBV19 with TRBJ1-1; possibly TRBD1 for D (6 bases). V was trimmed by 5 bases and J by 6 bases, leaving 13 bases between them. Germline CDR1 reads LNHDA; CDR2 reads SQIVND (reference sequence). CDR3 length equals 13 residues.

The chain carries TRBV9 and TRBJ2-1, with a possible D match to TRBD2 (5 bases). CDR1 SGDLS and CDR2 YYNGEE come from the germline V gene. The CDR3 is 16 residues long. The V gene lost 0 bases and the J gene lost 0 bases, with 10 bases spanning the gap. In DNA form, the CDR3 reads TGTGCCAGCAGCGTAGATTGGCGGGCCTCCTACAATGAGCAGTTCTTC. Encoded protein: CASSVDWRASYNEQFF.

The CDR3, as DNA: TGTGCCAGCAGCCAAGACCAGCGCCCGAACTATGGCTACACCTTC. Amino acid sequence: CASSQDQRPNYGYTF. V is TRBV14 and J is TRBJ1-2; the D is unclear. Germline values: CDR1 SGHDN, CDR2 FVKESK. Trimming left V 0 bases short and J 2 bases short, with 10 bases between. The CDR3 extends over 15 amino acids.

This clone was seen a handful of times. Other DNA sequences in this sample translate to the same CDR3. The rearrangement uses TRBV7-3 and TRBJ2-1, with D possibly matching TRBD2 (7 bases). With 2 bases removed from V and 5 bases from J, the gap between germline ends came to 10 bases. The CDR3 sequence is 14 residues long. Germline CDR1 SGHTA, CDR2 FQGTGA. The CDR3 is CASSLSGGNNEQFF. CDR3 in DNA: TGTGCCAGCAGCTTATCGGGGGGCAACAATGAGCAGTTCTTC.

The CDR3 DNA is TGTGCCAGTTGCCAGGATAGTTCCTACAATGAGCAGTTCTTC. The encoded protein is CASCQDSSYNEQFF. The chain has TRBV28 and TRBJ2-1, with no clear D. The germline V and J ends were trimmed by 9 bases and 1 base, with 13 bases remaining between them. The CDR3 runs 14 residues. From germline, CDR1 is MDHEN and CDR2 SYDVKM.

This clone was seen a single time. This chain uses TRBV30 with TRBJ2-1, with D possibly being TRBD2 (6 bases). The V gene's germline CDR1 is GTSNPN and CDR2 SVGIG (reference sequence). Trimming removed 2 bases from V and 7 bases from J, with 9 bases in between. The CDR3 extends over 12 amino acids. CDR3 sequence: CAWSTSGNEQFF. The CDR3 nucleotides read TGTGCCTGGAGTACAAGCGGGAATGAGCAGTTCTTC.

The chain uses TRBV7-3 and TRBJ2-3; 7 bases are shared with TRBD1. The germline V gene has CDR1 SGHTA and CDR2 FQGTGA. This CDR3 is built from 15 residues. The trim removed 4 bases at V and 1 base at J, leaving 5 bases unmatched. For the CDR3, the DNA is TGTGCCAGCAGCTCCAACACAGGGGGCACAGATACGCAGTATTTT. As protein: CASSSNTGGTDTQYF. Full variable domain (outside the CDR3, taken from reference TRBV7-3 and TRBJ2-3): GAGVSQTPSNKVTEKGKYVELRCDPISGHTALYWYRQSLGQGPEFLIYFQGTGAADDSGLPNDRFFAVRPEGSVSTLKIQRTERGDSAVYLCASSSNTGGTDTQYFGPGTRLTVL.

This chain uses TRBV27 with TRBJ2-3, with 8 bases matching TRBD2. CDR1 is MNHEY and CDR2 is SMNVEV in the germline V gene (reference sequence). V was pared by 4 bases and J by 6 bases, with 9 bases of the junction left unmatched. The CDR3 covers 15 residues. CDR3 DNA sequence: TGTGCCAGCAGTTCGTTAGCGGGGAGGTGGGATACGCAGTATTTT. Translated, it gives CASSSLAGRWDTQYF.

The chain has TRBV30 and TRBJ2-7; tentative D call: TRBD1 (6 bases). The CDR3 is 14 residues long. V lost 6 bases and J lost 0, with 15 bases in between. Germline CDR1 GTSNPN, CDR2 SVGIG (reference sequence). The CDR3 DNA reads TGTGCCTGCGGAAGCCGGGACAACTCCTACGAGCAGTACTTC. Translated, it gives CACGSRDNSYEQYF.

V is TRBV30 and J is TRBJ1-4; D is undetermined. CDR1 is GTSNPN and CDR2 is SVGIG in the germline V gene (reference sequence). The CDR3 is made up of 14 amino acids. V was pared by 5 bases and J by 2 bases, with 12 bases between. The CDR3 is CAWGRLGTNEKLFF. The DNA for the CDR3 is TGTGCCTGGGGGAGACTGGGCACTAATGAAAAACTGTTTTTT. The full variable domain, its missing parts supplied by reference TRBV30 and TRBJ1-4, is SQTIHQWPATLVQPVGSPLSLECTVEGTSNPNLYWYRQAAGRGLQLLFYSVGIGQISSEVPQNLSASRPQDRQFILSSKKLLLSDSGFYLCAWGRLGTNEKLFFGSGTQLSVL.

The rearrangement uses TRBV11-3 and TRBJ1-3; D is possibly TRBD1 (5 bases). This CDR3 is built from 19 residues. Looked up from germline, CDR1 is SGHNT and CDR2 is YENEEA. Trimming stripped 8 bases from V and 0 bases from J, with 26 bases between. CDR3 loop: CASRRRGWGEVPSGNTIYF. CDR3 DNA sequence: TGTGCCAGCCGCAGACGGGGGTGGGGCGAGGTGCCCTCTGGAAACACCATATATTTT. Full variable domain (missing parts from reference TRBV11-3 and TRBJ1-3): EAGVVQSPRYKIIEKKQPVAFWCNPISGHNTLYWYLQNLGQGPELLIRYENEEAVDDSQLPKDRFSAERLKGVDSTLKIQPAELGDSAVYLCASRRRGWGEVPSGNTIYFGEGSWLTVV.

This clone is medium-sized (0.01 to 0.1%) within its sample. CDR3: CASSPPRNGNTIYF. The CDR3 coding sequence is TGTGCCAGCAGCCCACCGCGAAATGGAAACACCATATATTTT. The chain uses TRBV7-9 and TRBJ1-3; D unclear. Trimming left V 5 bases short and J 3 bases short, with 11 bases between. In germline, CDR1 is SEHNR, CDR2 FQNEAQ (reference sequence). The CDR3 has 14 amino acids.

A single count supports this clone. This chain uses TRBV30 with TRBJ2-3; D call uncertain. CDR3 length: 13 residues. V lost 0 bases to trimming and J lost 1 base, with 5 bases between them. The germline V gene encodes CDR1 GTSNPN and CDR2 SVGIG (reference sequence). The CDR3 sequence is CAWSVTGTDTQYF. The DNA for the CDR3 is TGTGCCTGGAGTGTAACGGGCACAGATACGCAGTATTTT.